Listed below are T cell receptor beta chains from one sample, sequenced in a study of blood T cell repertoires in COVID-19. Assay: immunoSEQ multiplex PCR; the TCRdb copy retains only in-frame clones and omits some. The sample consists of 150,000 to 200,000 clones, approximately 73% of them appearing once. Sequenced material: PBMCs or T cells enriched from blood (not recorded which). The receptors here all came from a woman aged 50 to 60 with acute COVID-19. Each CDR3 is given with its conserved first and last residue. Each record gives: J gene, V gene, CDR3 protein.

>TRBJ1-6|TRBV11-2
CASSSAGSFSSYNSPLHF
>TRBJ1-2|TRBV12-3/TRBV12-4
CASSKTGAYGYTF
>TRBJ1-2|TRBV4-3
CASSQTGNYGYTF
>TRBJ2-3|TRBV5-6
CASSFGTDTQYF
>TRBJ1-5|TRBV7-8
CASRPLGQSNQPQHF
>TRBJ2-2|TRBV5-4
CASSLNRELFF
>TRBJ2-3|TRBV24-1
CATSDLQGPLSDTQYF
>TRBJ2-5|TRBV7-9
CASTTWGPGGGETQYF
>TRBJ1-3|TRBV6-6
CASSYPRTVSGNTIYF
>TRBJ1-2|TRBV11-1
CASSLGDEYYTF
>TRBJ1-5|TRBV5-8
CASTRDEGGSNQPQHF
>TRBJ1-2|TRBV19
CASRDRDRGYGYTF
>TRBJ1-2|TRBV5-6
CASSLWRAGYGYTF
>TRBJ1-6|TRBV12-3/TRBV12-4
CASSANPPSPLHF
>TRBJ1-2|TRBV15
CATSRDRSGNYGYTF
>TRBJ1-5|TRBV6-5
CASSGRYDQPQHF
>TRBJ2-6|TRBV18
CASSPTVSGANVLTF
>TRBJ1-2|TRBV7-2
CASSQRHYGYTF
>TRBJ1-2|TRBV2
CASSIYRSAF
>TRBJ2-5|TRBV6-2/TRBV6-3
CASSYLAGDRGTQYF
>TRBJ2-1|TRBV4-1
CASSQERGGNEQFF
>TRBJ1-3|TRBV7-9
CASSLERLGGTIYF
>TRBJ1-2|TRBV3-1/TRBV3-2
CASSQRQGGYTF
>TRBJ1-1|TRBV6-1
CASSEDSMNTEAFF
>TRBJ2-2|TRBV3-1/TRBV3-2
CASRYYTGELFF
>TRBJ2-3|TRBV7-3
CASSRYRGSTDTQYF
>TRBJ1-1|TRBV3-1/TRBV3-2
CASSQGQLNTEAFF
>TRBJ1-2|TRBV6-5
CASRGQGGFYGYTF
>TRBJ2-2|TRBV5-1
CASSLERDTGELFF